This T cell receptor beta chain was documented in a study of T cells in Graves' hyperthyroidism and ophthalmopathy. Points from the study as a whole: Before onset, ophthalmopathy was predicted by the model a median around 6.5 months earlier. Also found in blood were most expanded thyroid clonotypes above 0.001.

The study excluded patients with uncontrolled infection, other autoimmune disease, pregnancy or lactation. Clinicians diagnosed patients from clinical symptoms, serum thyroxine and TRAb, thyroid ultrasound and orbital computed tomography. Germline values: CDR1 KGHSH, CDR2 LQKENI. V shed 4 bases, J shed 4 bases, and the junction held 7 bases outside the gene matches. CDR3 length: 15 residues. In this sample, this clonotype turned up a few times. Its specificity is unknown. From RNA transcripts, TCR beta CDR3 regions were amplified. First-round RT-PCR targeting the TCR CDR3 was performed with the HTBI primer set. In TCRdb, the multiplex PCR reads were re-called with MiXCR into one record per CDR3 protein. The sample lists a few hundred thousand distinct CDR3 sequences, 14% occurring once.

This receptor was taken from a woman aged 25-40 years with Graves' ophthalmopathy. Sequencing input: blood. The chain carries TRBV18 and TRBJ1-1, with 9 bases matching TRBD1. CDR3 sequence: CASSLSGTGSTEAFF. The DNA of the CDR3 is TGTGCCAGCTCACTTTCCGGGACAGGGAGCACTGAAGCTTTCTTT. Full variable domain (missing parts from reference TRBV18 and TRBJ1-1): NAGVMQNPRHLVRRRGQEARLRCSPMKGHSHVYWYRQLPEEGLKFMVYLQKENIIDESGMPKERFSAEFPKEGPSILRIQQVVRGDSAAYFCASSLSGTGSTEAFFGQGTRLTVV.